Listed here are 7 T cell receptor beta chains from one sample, sequenced in a study of shared clonotypes between healthy human individuals. Libraries were prepared by immunoSEQ multiplex PCR; TCRdb keeps only in-frame clonotypes and omits some of them. The sample contains around 2.1 million clones, 90% to 96% of which appear only once. Material: naive CD4+ T cells sorted from blood. Subset specified: CD45RA+ positively selected. These receptors were taken from a young man in good health.

The table lists this clone with a count of one. The gene calls are TRBV5-1 and TRBJ2-1; D might be TRBD1 or TRBD2, each matching 5 bases. The germline V gene encodes CDR1 SGHRS and CDR2 YFSETQ. The CDR3 runs to 14 residues. The V end lost 3 bases, the J end lost 5 bases, and 12 bases lay between the germline ends. The CDR3: CASSYYGADNEQFF. For the CDR3, the DNA is TGCGCCAGCAGCTATTACGGGGCAGACAATGAGCAGTTCTTC.

The CDR3 sequence: CASSLRNNYGYTF. The CDR3 coding sequence is TGCGCCAGCAGCTTGCGCAACAACTATGGCTACACCTTC. The V gene is TRBV5-1, the J gene TRBJ1-2; D is uncertain. V lost 1 base and J 2 bases, leaving 6 bases between the germline ends. The CDR3 is 13 amino acids. The germline V gene encodes CDR1 SGHRS and CDR2 YFSETQ.

This clone was detected once. V is TRBV2 and J is TRBJ2-7, with a tentative D call TRBD1 (7 bases). V shed 8 bases and J shed 3 bases, with 14 bases lying between them. Germline CDR1 SNHLY, CDR2 FYNNEI. CDR3 length: 13 residues. This CDR3 reads CASGRDSRYEQYF. CDR3 DNA sequence: TGTGCCAGCGGGCGGGACAGTCGCTACGAGCAGTACTTC.

This rearrangement joins TRBV5-1 to TRBJ1-4; a possible D gene is TRBD1 (6 bases). The CDR3 length is 15 residues. Germline V CDR1 and CDR2: SGHRS, YFSETQ. V was cut by 7 bases and J by 2 bases, with 15 bases left in between. CDR3 DNA: TGCGCCAGCGGTCGCAGGGGATTTACTAATGAAAAACTGTTTTTT. Protein product: CASGRRGFTNEKLFF.

The chain combines TRBV5-1 with TRBJ2-2; D remains unclear. V lost 4 bases to trimming and J lost 8 bases, with 12 bases between them. Germline V gives CDR1 SGHRS, CDR2 YFSETQ. This CDR3 is built from 13 residues. CDR3 nucleotides: TGCGCCAGCAGCGCGGCCCTCGAAGGGGAGCTGTTTTTT. It encodes CASSAALEGELFF. Using reference TRBV5-1 and TRBJ2-2 for the parts outside the CDR3, the full variable domain is KAGVTQTPRYLIKTRGQQVTLSCSPISGHRSVSWYQQTPGQGLQFLFEYFSETQRNKGNFPGRFSGRQFSNSRSEMNVSTLELGDSALYLCASSAALEGELFFGEGSRLTVL.

The rearrangement joins TRBV5-1 to TRBJ1-2; D is unresolved. V lost 1 base to trimming and J lost 2 bases, with 6 bases between them. The germline CDR1 and CDR2 sequences are SGHRS and YFSETQ. CDR3 length: 13 amino acids. In DNA, the CDR3 is TGCGCCAGCAGCTTGTTCACAAACTATGGCTACACCTTC. Protein sequence: CASSLFTNYGYTF.

CDR3 sequence reads: CASSELGGSYNEQFF. The DNA for the CDR3 is TGTGCCAGCAGTGAACTCGGGGGCTCCTACAATGAGCAGTTCTTC. The rearrangement joins TRBV6-1 to TRBJ2-1, with D possibly being TRBD2 (6 bases). This CDR3 is built from 15 residues. Germline V gene lookup returns CDR1 MNHNS and CDR2 SASEGT. V was pared by 2 bases and J by 0 bases, with 8 bases between.